The 13 T cell receptor beta chains reported below all come from one sample, sequenced in a study of Ad26.COV2.S vaccination and SARS-CoV-2 variants. Measured with immunoSEQ multiplex PCR; TCRdb has only the in-frame clones, and not every one. Of more than 300,000 clones listed, around 88% are singletons. The treatment: roughly 18 received Ad26.COV2.S at low or high dose, single or two shots; five or six received placebo; per-sample allocation not given. The study sampled participants on day 63 after the first vaccine or placebo injection. Material: peripheral blood, obtained in a trial of Ad26.COV2.S vaccine versus placebo. These receptors were taken from a person between 18 and 65 years old who received the Ad26.COV2.S COVID-19 vaccine or a placebo.

V gene TRBV29-1 combines with J gene TRBJ1-2, with unresolved D. Germline V lookup: CDR1 SQVTM, CDR2 ANQGSEA. CDR3 size: 13 residues. V was pared by 6 bases and J by 0 bases, with 11 bases between. The CDR3 protein is CSVLGNTNYGYTF. Written as DNA, the CDR3 is TGCAGCGTCCTGGGAAACACTAACTATGGCTACACCTTC.

Worth noting for this clone: One end of the junction varies from germline; a read error may be responsible. At the DNA level, this CDR3 is encoded by other sequences in the same sample as well. The chain couples TRBV5-6 to TRBJ1-6; 7 bases map to TRBD1. CDR1 and CDR2 (germline): SGHDT, YYEEEE. This CDR3 is 14 amino acids long. Here the CDR3 DNA reads TGTGCCAGTAGCTTGATACAGGGGCGGTCACCCCTCCACTTT. Its translation is CASSLIQGRSPLHF.

V and J are TRBV27 and TRBJ2-2; TRBD1 matches 7 bases. V trimming: 8 bases; J trimming: 5 bases; junction bases outside the gene matches: 5. The CDR3 sequence is 13 residues long. Germline V CDR1 and CDR2: MNHEY, SMNVEV (reference sequence). CDR3 nucleotide sequence: TGTGCCAGCTCTACAGGGGAGACCGGGGAGCTGTTTTTT. Protein: CASSTGETGELFF.

This chain joins TRBV9 and TRBJ1-2; the match to TRBD1 covers 9 bases. The CDR3 is made up of 15 amino acids. From germline, CDR1 is SGDLS and CDR2 YYNGEE. The trim removed 3 bases at V and 4 bases at J, leaving 7 bases unmatched. This CDR3 reads CASSEGTGNFYGYTF. In DNA, the CDR3 is TGTGCCAGCAGCGAAGGGACAGGGAACTTCTATGGCTACACCTTC.

V gene TRBV7-9 combines with J gene TRBJ2-7, with D perhaps TRBD1 (6 bases). Trimming removed 3 bases from V and 4 bases from J, with 13 bases in between. Per germline, CDR1 SEHNR and CDR2 FQNEAQ (reference sequence). The length of the CDR3 is 14 residues. The CDR3 protein is CASSFDRRPYEQYF. DNA of the CDR3: TGTGCCAGCAGCTTCGACAGGAGGCCTTACGAGCAGTACTTC.

The V gene is TRBV10-3, the J gene TRBJ2-7; 9 nucleotides line up with TRBD1. The CDR3 is 14 amino acids. J was trimmed by 4 bases and V by 3 bases; bases with no gene match: 4. Germline V lookup: CDR1 ENHRY, CDR2 SYGVKD. CDR3 sequence: CAISDGTGWYEQYF. In DNA, the CDR3 is TGTGCCATCAGTGACGGGACAGGGTGGTACGAGCAGTACTTC.

The rearrangement links TRBV14 to TRBJ1-1; the D is unclear. Germline lookup yields CDR1 SGHDN and CDR2 FVKESK. CDR3 size: 15 residues. V lost 1 base and J lost 6, with 15 bases in between. The CDR3 is CASSQGLEEGSEAFF. In nucleotides, the CDR3 is TGTGCCAGCAGCCAAGGTTTAGAGGAGGGCTCTGAAGCTTTCTTT.

The rearrangement links TRBV13 to TRBJ2-3, with TRBD1 identical over 7 bases. CDR1 is PRHDT, CDR2 FYEKMQ, per germline (reference sequence). J lost 3 bases, V lost 0 bases, and 12 bases had no gene match. This CDR3 is 18 amino acids long. The CDR3 protein is CASSLGTQTGSRTDTQYF. As DNA, the CDR3 is TGTGCCAGCAGCTTAGGAACACAGACAGGGAGCCGGACAGATACGCAGTATTTT.

The chain combines TRBV29-1 with TRBJ2-7; D is unclear. The germline gives CDR1 SQVTM, CDR2 ANQGSEA. This CDR3 is built from 13 residues. V dropped 7 bases and J dropped 5 bases, with 18 bases sitting between them. CDR3 in amino acids: CSAGSLRANEQYF. Written as DNA, the CDR3 is TGCAGCGCCGGCAGTTTGCGAGCGAACGAGCAGTACTTC.

This clone was observed a single time. This chain links TRBV5-6 with TRBJ1-2; D gene ambiguous. The CDR3 extends over 14 amino acids. V was cut by 5 bases and J by 2 bases, with 13 bases left in between. Germline V gene sequence: CDR1 SGHDT, CDR2 YYEEEE. The CDR3 here is CASSFGRMNYGYTF. The CDR3 nucleotides read TGTGCCAGCAGTTTCGGAAGGATGAACTATGGCTACACCTTC.

The chain joins TRBV7-8 to TRBJ2-3; perhaps TRBD1 as D (6 bases). Germline V CDR1 and CDR2: SGHVS, FQNEAQ. This CDR3 has 17 residues. Trimming cost V 5 bases and J 6 bases, with 24 bases left between them. CDR3 nucleotide sequence: TGTGCCAGCAGCCGATTAGTAGTTGAGGGGGTTGGCGATACGCAGTATTTT. Translating it yields CASSRLVVEGVGDTQYF.

The J gene is TRBJ2-7, the V gene TRBV7-2, with TRBD2 matching over 13 bases. Germline assignment: CDR1 SGHTA and CDR2 FQGNSA. Unmatched junction bases numbered 6, after V lost 1 base and J lost 3 bases. The CDR3 covers 17 residues. CDR3: CASSLVGTSGEFYEQYF. The CDR3 DNA sequence: TGTGCCAGCAGCTTAGTTGGGACTAGCGGGGAATTCTACGAGCAGTACTTC.

The chain joins TRBV2 to TRBJ1-4; D not certain. V shed 7 bases and J shed 6 bases, with 18 bases lying between them. Germline V gene sequence: CDR1 SNHLY, CDR2 FYNNEI. This CDR3 region has 15 residues. The CDR3 bases are TGTGCCAGCAAGACGTACTATGCCGGAGATGAAAAACTGTTTTTT. It codes for CASKTYYAGDEKLFF.